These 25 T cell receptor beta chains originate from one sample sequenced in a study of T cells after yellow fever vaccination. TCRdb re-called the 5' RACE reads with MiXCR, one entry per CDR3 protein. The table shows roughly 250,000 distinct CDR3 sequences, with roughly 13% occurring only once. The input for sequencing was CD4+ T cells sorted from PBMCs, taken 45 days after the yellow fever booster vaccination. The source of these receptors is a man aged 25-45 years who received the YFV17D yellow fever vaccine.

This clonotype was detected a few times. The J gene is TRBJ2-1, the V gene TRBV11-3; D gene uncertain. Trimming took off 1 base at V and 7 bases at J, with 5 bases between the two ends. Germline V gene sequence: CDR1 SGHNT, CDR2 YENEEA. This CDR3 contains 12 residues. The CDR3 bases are TGTGCCAGCAGCTTAGTGTGGAATGAGCAGTTCTTC. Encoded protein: CASSLVWNEQFF.

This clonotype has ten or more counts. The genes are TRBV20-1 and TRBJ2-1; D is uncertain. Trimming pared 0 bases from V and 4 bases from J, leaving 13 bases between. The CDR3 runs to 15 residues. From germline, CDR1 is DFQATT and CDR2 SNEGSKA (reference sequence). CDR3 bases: TGCAGTGCTAGAGATAAGGACCACTTTTACAATGAGCAGTTCTTC. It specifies CSARDKDHFYNEQFF.

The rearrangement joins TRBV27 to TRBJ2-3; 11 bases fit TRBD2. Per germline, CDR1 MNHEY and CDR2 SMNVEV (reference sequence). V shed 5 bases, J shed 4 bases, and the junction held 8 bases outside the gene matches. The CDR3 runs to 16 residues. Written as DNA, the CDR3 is TGTGCCAGCAGTCCTCTAGCGGGAGGAACCCCAGATACGCAGTATTTT. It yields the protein CASSPLAGGTPDTQYF.

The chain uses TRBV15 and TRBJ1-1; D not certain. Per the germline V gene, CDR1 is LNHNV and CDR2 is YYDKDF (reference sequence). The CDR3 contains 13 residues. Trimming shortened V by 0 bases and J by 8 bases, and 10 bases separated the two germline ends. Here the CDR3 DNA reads TGTGCCACCAGCAGAGACCGCGTTAGGGAAGCTTTCTTT. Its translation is CATSRDRVREAFF.

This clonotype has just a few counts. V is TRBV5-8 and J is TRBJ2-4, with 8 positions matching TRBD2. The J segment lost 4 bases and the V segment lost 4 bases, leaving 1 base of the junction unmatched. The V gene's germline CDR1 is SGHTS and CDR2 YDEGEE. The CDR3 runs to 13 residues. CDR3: CASSAGGKNIQYF. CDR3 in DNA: TGTGCCAGCAGCGCGGGAGGAAAAAACATTCAGTACTTC.

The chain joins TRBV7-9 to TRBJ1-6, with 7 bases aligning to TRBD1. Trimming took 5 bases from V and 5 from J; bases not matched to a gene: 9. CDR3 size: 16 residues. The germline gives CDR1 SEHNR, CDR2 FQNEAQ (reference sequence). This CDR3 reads CASSRDSSKNNSPLHF. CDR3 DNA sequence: TGTGCCAGCAGCCGGGACAGCTCGAAAAATAATTCACCCCTCCACTTT.

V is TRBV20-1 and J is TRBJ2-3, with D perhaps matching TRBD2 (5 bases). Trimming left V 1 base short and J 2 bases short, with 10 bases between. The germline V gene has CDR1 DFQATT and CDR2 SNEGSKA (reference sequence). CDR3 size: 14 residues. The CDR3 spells CSARAEDPTDTQYF. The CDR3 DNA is TGCAGTGCTAGAGCGGAGGATCCCACAGATACGCAGTATTTT.

The CDR3 DNA follows: TGTGCCAGCAGGGGACTAGCGGGAGGGTATGAGCAGTTCTTC. This translates into CASRGLAGGYEQFF. V and J are TRBV2 and TRBJ2-1, with 16 bases that match TRBD2. The germline CDR1 and CDR2 sequences are SNHLY and FYNNEI. Trimming at V came to 6 bases and at J to 8 bases, leaving 1 base not matched to a gene. This CDR3 is built from 14 residues.

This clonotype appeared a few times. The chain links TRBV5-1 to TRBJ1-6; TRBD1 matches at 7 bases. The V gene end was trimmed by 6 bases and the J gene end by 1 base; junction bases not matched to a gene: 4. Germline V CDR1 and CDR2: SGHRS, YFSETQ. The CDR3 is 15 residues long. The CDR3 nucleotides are TGCGCCAGCACCGAACAGGGGTCCTATAATTCACCCCTCCACTTT. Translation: CASTEQGSYNSPLHF. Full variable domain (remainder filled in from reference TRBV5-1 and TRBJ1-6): KAGVTQTPRYLIKTRGQQVTLSCSPISGHRSVSWYQQTPGQGLQFLFEYFSETQRNKGNFPGRFSGRQFSNSRSEMNVSTLELGDSALYLCASTEQGSYNSPLHFGNGTRLTVT.

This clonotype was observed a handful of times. The DNA for the CDR3 is TGTGCTAGTGGTTTGAATGGAATTGAGCTGTTTTTT. It is translated as CASGLNGIELFF. The chain combines TRBV12-5 with TRBJ2-2, with D uncertain. The length of the CDR3 is 12 residues. V lost 2 bases and J 11 bases, leaving 9 bases between the germline ends. Germline V CDR1 and CDR2: LGHNT, FRNRAP. The full variable domain, in which reference TRBV12-5 and TRBJ2-2 provide the parts outside the CDR3, is DARVTQTPRHKVTEMGQEVTMRCQPILGHNTVFWYRQTMMQGLELLAYFRNRAPLDDSGMPKDRFSAEMPDATLATLKIQPSEPRDSAVYFCASGLNGIELFFGEGSRLTVL.

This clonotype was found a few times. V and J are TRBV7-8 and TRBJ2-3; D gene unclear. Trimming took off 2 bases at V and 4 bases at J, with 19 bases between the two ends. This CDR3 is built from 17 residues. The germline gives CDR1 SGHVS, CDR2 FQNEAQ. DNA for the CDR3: TGTGCCAGCAGCTTAATGAATCGGAAACCCGCGGCAGATACGCAGTATTTT. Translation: CASSLMNRKPAADTQYF.

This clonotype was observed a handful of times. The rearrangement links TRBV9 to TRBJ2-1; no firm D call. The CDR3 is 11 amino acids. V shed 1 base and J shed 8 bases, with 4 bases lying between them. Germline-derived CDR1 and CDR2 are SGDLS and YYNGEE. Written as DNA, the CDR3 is TGTGCCAGCAGCGTAAATTATGAGCAGTTCTTC. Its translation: CASSVNYEQFF. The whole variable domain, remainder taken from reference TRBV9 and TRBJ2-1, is DSGVTQTPKHLITATGQRVTLRCSPRSGDLSVYWYQQSLDQGLQFLIQYYNGEERAKGNILERFSAQQFPDLHSELNLSSLELGDSALYFCASSVNYEQFFGPGTRLTVL.

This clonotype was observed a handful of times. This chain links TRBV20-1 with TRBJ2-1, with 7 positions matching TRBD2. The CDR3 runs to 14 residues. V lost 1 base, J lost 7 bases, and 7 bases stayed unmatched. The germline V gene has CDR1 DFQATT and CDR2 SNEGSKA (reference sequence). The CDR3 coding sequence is TGCAGTGCTAGAGGAGGACTAGGCGGGAATGAGCAGTTCTTC. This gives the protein CSARGGLGGNEQFF.

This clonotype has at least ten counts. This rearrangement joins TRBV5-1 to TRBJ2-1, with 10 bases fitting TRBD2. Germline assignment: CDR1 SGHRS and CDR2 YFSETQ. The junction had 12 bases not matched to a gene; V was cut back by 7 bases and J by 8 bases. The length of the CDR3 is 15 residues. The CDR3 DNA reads TGCGCCAGCGTGGGAGGAGCGGGAGGGAGCCATGAGCAGTTCTTC. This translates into CASVGGAGGSHEQFF.

Written as DNA, the CDR3 is TGTGCCATCCGACAGGGGGCGGCGAACACCGGGGAGCTGTTTTTT. Residues: CAIRQGAANTGELFF. V gene TRBV10-3 combines with J gene TRBJ2-2; 10 bases align to TRBD1. The CDR3 totals 15 residues. The germline V gene has CDR1 ENHRY and CDR2 SYGVKD. The V and J ends lost 8 bases and 0 bases, in that order; junction bases with no gene match: 3.

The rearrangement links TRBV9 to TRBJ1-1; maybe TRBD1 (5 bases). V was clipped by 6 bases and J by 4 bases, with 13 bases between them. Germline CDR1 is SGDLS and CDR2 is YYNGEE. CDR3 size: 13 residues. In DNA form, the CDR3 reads TGTGCCAGCATGGGGGTCGGAGGCACTGAAGCTTTCTTT. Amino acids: CASMGVGGTEAFF.

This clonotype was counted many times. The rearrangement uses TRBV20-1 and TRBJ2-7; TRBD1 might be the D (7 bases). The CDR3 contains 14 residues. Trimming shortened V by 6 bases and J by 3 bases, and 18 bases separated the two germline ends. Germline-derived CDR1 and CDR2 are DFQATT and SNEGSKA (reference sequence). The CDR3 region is CSAAPGGTDYEQYF. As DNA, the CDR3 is TGCAGTGCAGCCCCAGGGGGGACAGACTACGAGCAGTACTTC.

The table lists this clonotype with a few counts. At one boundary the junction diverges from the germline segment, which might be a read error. The CDR3 nucleotides read TGTGCCAGCAGCTTAGACCGGGGCTTCAATTCACCCCTCCACTTT. Amino acid sequence: CASSLDRGFNSPLHF. The rearrangement uses TRBV12-3 or TRBV12-4 and TRBJ1-6, with D possibly TRBD1 on 5 matching bases. There are 15 residues in the CDR3.

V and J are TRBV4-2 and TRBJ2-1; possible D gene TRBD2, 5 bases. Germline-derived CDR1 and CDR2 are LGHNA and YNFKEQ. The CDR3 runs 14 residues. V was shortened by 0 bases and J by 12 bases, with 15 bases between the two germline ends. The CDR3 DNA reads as TGTGCCAGCAGCCAAGAAGAGTATGGCGGAGGGCAGTTCTTC. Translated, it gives CASSQEEYGGGQFF.

The CDR3 DNA is TGCAGCGTTTCGCACTCTGAACCGGGACTAGCGGGAGGGCTCTACGAGCAGTACTTC. Protein: CSVSHSEPGLAGGLYEQYF. The chain links TRBV29-1 to TRBJ2-7, with TRBD2 matching over 16 bases. V dropped 5 bases and J dropped 3; count of bases not matched to a gene: 16. Looked up from germline, CDR1 is SQVTM and CDR2 is ANQGSEA. The CDR3 runs 19 residues.

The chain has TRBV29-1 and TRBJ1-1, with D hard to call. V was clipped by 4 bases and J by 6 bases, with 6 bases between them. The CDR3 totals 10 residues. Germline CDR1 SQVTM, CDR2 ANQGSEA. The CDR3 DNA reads TGCAGCGTTGCTGTATCTGAAGCTTTCTTT. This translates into CSVAVSEAFF.

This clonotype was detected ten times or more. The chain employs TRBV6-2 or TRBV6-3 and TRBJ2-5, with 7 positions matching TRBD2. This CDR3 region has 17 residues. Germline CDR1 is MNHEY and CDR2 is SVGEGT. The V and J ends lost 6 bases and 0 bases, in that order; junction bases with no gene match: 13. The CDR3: CASSPDLLAQYQETQYF. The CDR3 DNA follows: TGTGCCAGCAGCCCCGATCTACTAGCGCAGTACCAAGAGACCCAGTACTTC.

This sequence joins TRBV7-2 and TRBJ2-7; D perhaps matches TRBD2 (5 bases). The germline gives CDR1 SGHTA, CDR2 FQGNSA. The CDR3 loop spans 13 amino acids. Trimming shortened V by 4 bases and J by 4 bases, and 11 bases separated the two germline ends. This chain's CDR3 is CASSSRDLYEQYF. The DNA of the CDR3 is TGTGCCAGCAGCTCTCGGGATCTTTACGAGCAGTACTTC.

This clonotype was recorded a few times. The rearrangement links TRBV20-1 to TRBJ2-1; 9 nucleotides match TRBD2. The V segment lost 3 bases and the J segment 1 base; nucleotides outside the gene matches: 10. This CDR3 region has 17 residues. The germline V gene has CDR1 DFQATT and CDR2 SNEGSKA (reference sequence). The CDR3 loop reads CSARVASGNPSYNEQFF. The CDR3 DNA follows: TGCAGTGCTAGGGTGGCTAGCGGGAACCCTTCCTACAATGAGCAGTTCTTC.

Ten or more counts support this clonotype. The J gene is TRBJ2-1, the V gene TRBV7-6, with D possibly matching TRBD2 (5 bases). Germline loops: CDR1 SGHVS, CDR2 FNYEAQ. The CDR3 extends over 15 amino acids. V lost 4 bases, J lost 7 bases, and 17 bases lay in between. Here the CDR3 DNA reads TGTGCCAGCAGCTCTTCGAGGACTGATCGGAATGAGCAGTTCTTC. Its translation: CASSSSRTDRNEQFF.